These T cell receptor beta chains were read from a single sample in a study of blood T cells in healthy people across ages. TCRdb processed the 5' RACE reads anew with MiXCR; each CDR3 protein has one entry. The sample lists 1.5 million to 2 million distinct CDR3 sequences; about 49% were seen once. Sequenced: blood. Every receptor here comes from a woman aged 40 to 50 in good health. The CDR3 runs from the conserved cysteine through the conserved F or W. The D gene is left open where the match is weak. Expanded clones are given a class, and other clones once, few, many or no size at all.

>15|NA|TRBD2|TRBJ2-2|TRBV2
TGTGCCAGCAGTCCCCAACCCACTAGCGGCGGGGAGCTGTTTTTT
CASSPQPTSGGELFF
>19|NA|TRBD1|TRBJ2-6|TRBV20-1
TGCAGTGCTAGAGACGGGCCAGGGGGCGCCTCTTCCGGGGCCAACGTCCTGACTTTC
CSARDGPGGASSGANVLTF
>15|few|TRBD1|TRBJ1-2|TRBV6-5
TGTGCCAGCAGTTCCCCCGCGACAGGGGTTAGTGGCTACACCTTC
CASSSPATGVSGYTF
>13|few|NA|TRBJ1-2|TRBV18
TGTGCCAGCTCGGACCGGGCTACCTATGGCTACACCTTC
CASSDRATYGYTF
>14|few|NA|TRBJ2-5|TRBV20-1
TGCAGTGCTAGAGGAAGGAACTGGGACACGACCCAGTACTTC
CSARGRNWDTTQYF
>14|NA|TRBD2|TRBJ2-1|TRBV7-9
TGTGCCGGCGAAAGGACTAGTAGGAGCAATGAGCAGTTCTTC
CAGERTSRSNEQFF
>19|few|TRBD2|TRBJ2-1|TRBV6-2/TRBV6-3
TGTGCCAGCACTCCCGAATGGACTAGCGGGGAATTCTCCTACAATGAGCAGTTCTTC
CASTPEWTSGEFSYNEQFF
>17|once|TRBD1|TRBJ2-7|TRBV6-1
TGTGCCAGCAGTGAATTAAAAGGGGGCGCCACCTACAATGAGCAGTACTTC
CASSELKGGATYNEQYF
>17|many|TRBD1|TRBJ2-5|TRBV7-9
TGTGCCAGCAGCCCAACGCTAGGACAGGATCGCGGGGAGACCCAGTACTTC
CASSPTLGQDRGETQYF
>17|NA|NA|TRBJ2-7|TRBV18
TGTGCCAGCTCACCACGGCCAGCGGTGAGCTCCTACAATGAGCAGTACTTC
CASSPRPAVSSYNEQYF
>13|NA|NA|TRBJ1-3|TRBV6-5
TGTGCCAGCAGGCGCGTCTCTGGAAACACCATATATTTT
CASRRVSGNTIYF
>17|NA|NA|TRBJ2-5|TRBV12-3/TRBV12-4
TGTGCCAGCAGTACAGGCGACGGACTTCTTGAGGGAGAGACCCAGTACTTC
CASSTGDGLLEGETQYF
>14|NA|NA|TRBJ1-2|TRBV12-3/TRBV12-4
TGTGCCAGCAGCCGCGCCGTGGAGCGCAGGGGCTACACCTTC
CASSRAVERRGYTF
>16|NA|TRBD1|TRBJ2-7|TRBV4-1
TGCGCCAGCAGCCAAGTCCCCTCCGGACAGGGAGGCGAGCAGTACTTC
CASSQVPSGQGGEQYF
>13|few|NA|TRBJ1-1|TRBV29-1
TGCAGCGTCTCCGACAGACCGAACACTGAAGCTTTCTTT
CSVSDRPNTEAFF
>14|many|TRBD1|TRBJ2-5|TRBV29-1
TGCAGCGTCGCCGGACAGGCCACTGCGTGGGAGCAGTACTTC
CSVAGQATAWEQYF
>15|few|NA|TRBJ2-7|TRBV6-5
TGTGCCAGCATCCGGGGGCAGGGGAGCTCCTACGAGCAGTACTTC
CASIRGQGSSYEQYF
>15|NA|TRBD2|TRBJ2-5|TRBV7-9
TGTGCCAGCAGCTTACCGGGCGGGGGACGGAGTGAGCAGTACTTC
CASSLPGGGRSEQYF
>13|few|NA|TRBJ2-1|TRBV10-3
TGTGCCAGCAGTGAAAGGCAGGGGAATGAGCAGTTCTTC
CASSERQGNEQFF
>12|NA|NA|TRBJ2-1|TRBV11-1
TGTGCCAGCAGCTCTGGGGGGACACAGCAGTTCTTC
CASSSGGTQQFF
>13|NA|NA|TRBJ2-5|TRBV7-9
TGTGCCAGCGGGCATAGCGGCCAAGAGACCCAGTACTTC
CASGHSGQETQYF
>13|once|NA|TRBJ2-1|TRBV12-5
TGTGCTAGTGTTTGGATAGGACAAAATGAGCAGTTCTTC
CASVWIGQNEQFF
>15|NA|TRBD2|TRBJ2-1|TRBV6-2/TRBV6-3
TGTGCCAGCAGTTACTCGCCGGGACTAGGCTATGAGCAGTTCTTC
CASSYSPGLGYEQFF
>13|few|NA|TRBJ2-7|TRBV5-1
TGCGCCAGCAGCCGGGGACAACGTGGCGAGCAGTACTTC
CASSRGQRGEQYF
>14|NA|NA|TRBJ1-2|TRBV11-2
TGTGCCAGCAGCCGATCCGGGACGCATTATGGCTACACCTTC
CASSRSGTHYGYTF
>12|few|TRBD1|TRBJ1-4|TRBV7-9
TGTGCCACGGGGACAGATTCTGAAAAACTGTTTTTT
CATGTDSEKLFF
>14|NA|NA|TRBJ1-1|TRBV6-2/TRBV6-3
TGTGCCAGCAGTTACTGGCAGGGAGGAACTGAAGCTTTCTTT
CASSYWQGGTEAFF
>17|NA|NA|TRBJ1-2|TRBV15
TGTGCCACCAGCAGAGAGAATAGGGGCGTACTAAACTATGGCTACACCTTC
CATSRENRGVLNYGYTF
>13|NA|TRBD2|TRBJ2-5|TRBV20-1
TGCAGTGCTTCGACTAGCACTCAAGAGACCCAGTACTTC
CSASTSTQETQYF
>14|NA|NA|TRBJ1-2|TRBV7-8
TGTGCCAGCAGCTTAGCGAACGCCTACTATGGCTACACCTTC
CASSLANAYYGYTF
>16|few|NA|TRBJ2-1|TRBV5-1
TGCGCCAGCAGCTACACGACTGGACAGCCTTACAATGAGCAGTTCTTC
CASSYTTGQPYNEQFF
>15|few|NA|TRBJ1-2|TRBV12-3/TRBV12-4
TGTGCCAGCAGTTTTTCGACGGAATATAACTATGGCTACACCTTC
CASSFSTEYNYGYTF
>13|few|NA|TRBJ1-2|TRBV4-1
TGCGCCAGCAGCCAAGTGCAGAACTATGGCTACACCTTC
CASSQVQNYGYTF
>17|NA|NA|TRBJ1-2|TRBV7-6
TGTGCCAGCAGCTCCGGCCGCCTCGGGGGATGGAACTATGGCTACACCTTC
CASSSGRLGGWNYGYTF
>15|NA|NA|TRBJ1-4|TRBV12-3/TRBV12-4
TGTGCCAGCAAAGGGAGGGAAAGTCCTAATGAAAAACTGTTTTTT
CASKGRESPNEKLFF
>15|NA|NA|TRBJ1-2|TRBV7-2
TGTGCCAGCAGCTTAGTGAAGGTTGGGGACTATGGCTACACCTTC
CASSLVKVGDYGYTF
>13|NA|NA|TRBJ1-2|TRBV14
TGTGCCAGCAGCCCCCGCGGGGAATATGGCTACACCTTC
CASSPRGEYGYTF
>14|NA|NA|TRBJ1-2|TRBV15
TGTGCCACCAGCAGAGATGATACGGTCTATGGCTACGCCTTC
CATSRDDTVYGYAF
>14|NA|NA|TRBJ2-7|TRBV7-9
TGTGCCAGCAGCCCACGACCTTGGGGATACGAGCAGTACTTC
CASSPRPWGYEQYF
>14|NA|NA|TRBJ1-1|TRBV6-2/TRBV6-3
TGTGCCAGCAGTTTATACAGGGATCAGGGTGAAGCTTTCTTT
CASSLYRDQGEAFF
>15|NA|TRBD1|TRBJ2-1|TRBV13
TGTGCCAGCACCCTCGGGACAGGGGGCTCTAGAGCTCAGTTCTTC
CASTLGTGGSRAQFF
>14|few|NA|TRBJ2-4|TRBV7-2
TGTGCCAGCAGCTCGGACGGGCAGAATGACATTCAGTACTTC
CASSSDGQNDIQYF
>15|NA|NA|TRBJ2-2|TRBV11-1
TGTGCCAGCAGCTTAGCTGTTGGGTATAACGGGGAGCTGTTTTTT
CASSLAVGYNGELFF
>13|NA|NA|TRBJ2-3|TRBV7-7
TGTGCTAGCAGCTTTTCGACCCCAGATACGCAGTATTTT
CASSFSTPDTQYF
>13|NA|NA|TRBJ2-5|TRBV10-3
TGTGCCATCAGGGGGACTCGCGCGGAGACCCAGTACTTC
CAIRGTRAETQYF
>14|NA|NA|TRBJ2-1|TRBV5-1
TGCGCCAGCAGTTATACCGGGACCTCCTACGAGCAGTTCTTC
CASSYTGTSYEQFF